The 15 T cell receptor beta chains given below trace back to one sample, sequenced in a study of cytomegalovirus exposure and HLA in healthy donors. The PCR made use of 60 Vbeta and 13 Jbeta primers. Sequencing used immunoSEQ multiplex PCR; TCRdb keeps in-frame clones, though not all of them. The sample carries 170,000 or so clones, 84% recorded once. The specimen sequenced was PBMCs. The receptors derive from a boy aged 2-15 years in good health and CMV-seronegative.

The V call is TRBV9, the J call TRBJ2-2; 7 bases agree with TRBD1. After removal of 3 bases from V and 7 bases from J, the junction contained 15 bases not matched to a gene. The CDR3 runs to 17 residues. Germline V lookup: CDR1 SGDLS, CDR2 YYNGEE. The CDR3 nucleotides read TGTGCCAGCAGCGCTTTTTCTCTAGGGGGCGCGAACGGGGAGCTGTTTTTT. Its protein product is CASSAFSLGGANGELFF.

The chain combines TRBV6-6 with TRBJ2-5; D gene ambiguous. Trimming left V 4 bases short and J 6 bases short, with 6 bases between. CDR1 and CDR2 (germline): MNHNY, SVGAGI (reference sequence). The CDR3 spans 11 residues. CDR3 sequence reads: CASSLYKTQYF. As DNA, the CDR3 is TGTGCCAGCAGTTTATATAAGACCCAGTACTTC.

V usage is TRBV7-9 and J usage is TRBJ2-2, with TRBD2 matching over 11 bases. V lost 5 bases and J lost 7; bases outside the gene matches: 15. This CDR3 is 18 amino acids long. Germline V gene lookup returns CDR1 SEHNR and CDR2 FQNEAQ (reference sequence). The CDR3 loop is CASSPGTSGNARGGELFF. The CDR3 nucleotides read TGTGCCAGCAGCCCAGGGACTAGCGGAAACGCAAGGGGCGGGGAGCTGTTTTTT.

The J gene is TRBJ1-5, the V gene TRBV10-3; a weak D match, TRBD1 (6 bases). The CDR3 spans 16 residues. Germline V gene lookup returns CDR1 ENHRY and CDR2 SYGVKD. V was pared by 5 bases and J by 4 bases, with 18 bases between. CDR3 in amino acids: CAISTADRSTNQPQHF. The CDR3 DNA reads as TGTGCCATCAGTACCGCCGACAGGAGTACGAATCAGCCCCAGCATTTT.

The CDR3 DNA sequence: TGTGCCAGCAGTTCATCTAGCGGGAGAACAGATACGCAGTATTTT. Amino acid sequence: CASSSSSGRTDTQYF. The V gene is TRBV28, the J gene TRBJ2-3; 10 nucleotides align to TRBD2. CDR1 and CDR2 (germline): MDHEN, SYDVKM. The CDR3 is 15 amino acids. The V segment lost 4 bases and the J segment 3 bases; nucleotides outside the gene matches: 4.

The chain carries TRBV27 and TRBJ2-7; a possible D gene is TRBD2 (6 bases). Germline CDR1 and CDR2: MNHEY and SMNVEV (reference sequence). The CDR3 length is 13 residues. V gave up 10 bases and J gave up 3 bases, with 16 bases separating them. The CDR3 sequence: CATRGGIFYEQYF. CDR3 in DNA: TGTGCCACGAGGGGCGGGATCTTCTACGAGCAGTACTTC.

The chain employs TRBV12-5 and TRBJ2-2; D ambiguous. CDR3 size: 11 residues. The ends were cut back, 6 bases at V and 8 bases at J, with 7 bases in the middle. Per the germline V gene, CDR1 is LGHNT and CDR2 is FRNRAP. DNA for the CDR3: TGTGCTAGTGGGCCTGAGGGGGAGCTGTTTTTT. This codes for CASGPEGELFF.

The chain carries TRBV6-1 and TRBJ2-3, with 7 bases that match TRBD2. The CDR3 has 12 residues. Trimming cost V 5 bases and J 7 bases; bases outside gene matches: 3. Germline assignment: CDR1 MNHNS and CDR2 SASEGT. Here the CDR3 DNA reads TGTGCCAGCAGTACGCGGGAGTATACGCAGTATTTT. This gives the protein CASSTREYTQYF.

This rearrangement joins TRBV30 to TRBJ1-6, with 9 bases fitting TRBD1. CDR1 is GTSNPN and CDR2 is SVGIG in the germline V gene (reference sequence). The J segment lost 9 bases and the V segment lost 3 bases, leaving 9 bases of the junction unmatched. The CDR3 totals 15 residues. DNA of the CDR3: TGTGCCTGGAGGGAAGTGACAGGGGGATTTTCACCCCTCCACTTT. Translating it yields CAWREVTGGFSPLHF.

The chain links TRBV6-5 to TRBJ2-1; tentatively, D is TRBD1 (5 bases). The CDR3 contains 16 residues. Trimming removed 0 bases at V and 0 bases at J, with 9 bases between. Germline V gene sequence: CDR1 MNHEY, CDR2 SVGAGI. The CDR3 sequence is CASSYSTASSYNEQFF. CDR3 in DNA: TGTGCCAGCAGTTACTCGACAGCGAGCTCCTACAATGAGCAGTTCTTC.

The V gene is TRBV5-4, the J gene TRBJ1-1, with TRBD1 as a possible D gene (5 bases). V was shortened by 4 bases and J by 0 bases, with 16 bases between the two germline ends. CDR3 size: 16 residues. CDR1 SGHNT and CDR2 YYREEE come from the germline V gene (reference sequence). CDR3 loop: CASSPGGTVMNTEAFF. In DNA form, the CDR3 reads TGTGCCAGCAGCCCAGGAGGGACGGTTATGAACACTGAAGCTTTCTTT.

The V and J genes are TRBV6-5 and TRBJ1-2; a weak D match, TRBD1 (5 bases). Germline values: CDR1 MNHEY, CDR2 SVGAGI. CDR3 size: 16 residues. Trimming cost V 4 bases and J 1 base, with 16 bases left between them. CDR3 sequence (DNA): TGTGCCAGCAGTTCCCTCGCAGGGCACCTTAACTATGGCTACACCTTC. Protein: CASSSLAGHLNYGYTF.

V is TRBV18 and J is TRBJ1-5; D uncertain. The CDR3 consists of 14 residues. V shed 3 bases and J shed 3 bases, with 9 bases lying between them. The germline V gene has CDR1 KGHSH and CDR2 LQKENI. As DNA, the CDR3 is TGTGCCAGCTCACCGGCCAGGAACAATCAGCCCCAGCATTTT. Translated: CASSPARNNQPQHF.

This chain joins TRBV18 and TRBJ1-4; TRBD1 is a possible D gene (6 bases). The CDR3 runs 14 residues. CDR1 and CDR2 from the germline V gene are KGHSH and LQKENI. V was pared by 2 bases and J by 7 bases, with 11 bases between. CDR3 coding DNA: TGTGCCAGCTCACCAACAGCCAGGGGTGAAAAACTGTTTTTT. Its translation is CASSPTARGEKLFF.

The J gene is TRBJ2-5, the V gene TRBV9; the D is unclear. The J call is in doubt because the DNA end fits TRBJ2-7 better. Germline assignment: CDR1 SGDLS and CDR2 YYNGEE. The CDR3 extends over 14 amino acids. CDR3 amino acids: CASSVGTVSYEQYF. The CDR3 DNA is TGTGCCAGCAGCGTAGGAACAGTCTCCTACGAGCAGTACTTC.